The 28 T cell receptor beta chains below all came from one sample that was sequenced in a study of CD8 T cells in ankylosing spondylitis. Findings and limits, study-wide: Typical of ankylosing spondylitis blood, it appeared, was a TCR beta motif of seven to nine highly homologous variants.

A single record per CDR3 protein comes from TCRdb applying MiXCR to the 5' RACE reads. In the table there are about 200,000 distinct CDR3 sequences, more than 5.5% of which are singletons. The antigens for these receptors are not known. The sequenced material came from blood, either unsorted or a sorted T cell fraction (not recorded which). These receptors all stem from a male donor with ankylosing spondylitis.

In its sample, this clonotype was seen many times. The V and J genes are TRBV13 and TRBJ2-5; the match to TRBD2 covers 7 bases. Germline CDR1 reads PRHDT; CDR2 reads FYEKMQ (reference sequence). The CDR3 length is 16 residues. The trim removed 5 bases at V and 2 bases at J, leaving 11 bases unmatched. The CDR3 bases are TGTGCCAGCAGCCCCTACGTTGGGGGGGGGCAAGAGACCCAGTACTTC. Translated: CASSPYVGGGQETQYF.

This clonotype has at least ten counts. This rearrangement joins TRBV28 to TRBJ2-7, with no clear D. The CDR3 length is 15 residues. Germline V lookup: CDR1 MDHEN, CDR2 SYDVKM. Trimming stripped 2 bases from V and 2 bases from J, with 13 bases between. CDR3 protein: CASSLPSAVTYEQYF. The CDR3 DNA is TGTGCCAGCAGTTTACCCTCGGCGGTAACCTACGAGCAGTACTTC. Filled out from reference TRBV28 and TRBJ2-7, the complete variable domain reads DVKVTQSSRYLVKRTGEKVFLECVQDMDHENMFWYRQDPGLGLRLIYFSYDVKMKEKGDIPEGYSVSREKKERFSLILESASTNQTSMYLCASSLPSAVTYEQYFGPGTRLTVT.

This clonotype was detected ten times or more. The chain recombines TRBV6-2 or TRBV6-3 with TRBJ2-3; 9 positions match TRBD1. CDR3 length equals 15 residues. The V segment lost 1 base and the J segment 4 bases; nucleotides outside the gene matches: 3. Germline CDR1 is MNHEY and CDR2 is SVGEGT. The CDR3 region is CASSYLGQGADTQYF. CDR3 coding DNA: TGTGCCAGCAGTTACTTGGGACAGGGCGCAGATACGCAGTATTTT.

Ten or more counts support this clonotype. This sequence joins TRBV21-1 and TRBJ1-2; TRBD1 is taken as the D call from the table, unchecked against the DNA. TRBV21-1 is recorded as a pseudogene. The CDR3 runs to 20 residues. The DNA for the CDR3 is TGTGCCAGCAGCACCCCGAAATGGGGGGGGCTGTCGGAGTACATGGATGGCTACACCTTC. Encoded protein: CASSTPKWGGLSEYMDGYTF.

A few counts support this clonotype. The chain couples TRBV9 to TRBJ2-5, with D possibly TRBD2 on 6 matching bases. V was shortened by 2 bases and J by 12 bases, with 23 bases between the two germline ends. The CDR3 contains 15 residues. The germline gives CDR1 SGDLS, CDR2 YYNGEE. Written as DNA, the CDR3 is TGTGCCAGCAGCGTTTCCGGGACTCCCTTGGAAGTGAAGTACTTC. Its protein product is CASSVSGTPLEVKYF.

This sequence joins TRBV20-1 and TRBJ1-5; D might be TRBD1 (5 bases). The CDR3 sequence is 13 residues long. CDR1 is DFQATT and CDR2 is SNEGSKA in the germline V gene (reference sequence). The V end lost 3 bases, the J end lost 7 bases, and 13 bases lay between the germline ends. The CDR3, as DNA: TGCAGTGCTAGCGCGGGGGGTTCGCAGCCCCAGCATTTT. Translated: CSASAGGSQPQHF.

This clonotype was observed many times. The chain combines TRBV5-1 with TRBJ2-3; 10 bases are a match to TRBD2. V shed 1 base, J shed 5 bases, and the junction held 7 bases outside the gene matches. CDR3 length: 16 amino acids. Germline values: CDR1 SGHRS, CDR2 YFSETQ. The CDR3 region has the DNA TGCGCCAGCAGCTTGTCTAGCGGGGGCCAGGGAGATACGCAGTATTTT. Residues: CASSLSSGGQGDTQYF.

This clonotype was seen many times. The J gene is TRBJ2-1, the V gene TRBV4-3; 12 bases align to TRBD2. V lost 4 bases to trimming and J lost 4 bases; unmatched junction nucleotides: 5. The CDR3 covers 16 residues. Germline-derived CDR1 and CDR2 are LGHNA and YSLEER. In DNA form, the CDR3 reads TGCGCCAGCAGCCCGACTAGCGGGGGAGTATACAATGAGCAGTTCTTC. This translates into CASSPTSGGVYNEQFF.

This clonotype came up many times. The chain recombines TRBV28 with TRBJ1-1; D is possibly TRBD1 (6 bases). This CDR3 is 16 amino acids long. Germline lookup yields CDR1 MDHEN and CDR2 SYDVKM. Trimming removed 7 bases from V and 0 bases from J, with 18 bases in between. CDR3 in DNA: TGTGCCAGCACTCACGCGTGGACAGTTTTGAACACTGAAGCTTTCTTT. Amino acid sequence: CASTHAWTVLNTEAFF.

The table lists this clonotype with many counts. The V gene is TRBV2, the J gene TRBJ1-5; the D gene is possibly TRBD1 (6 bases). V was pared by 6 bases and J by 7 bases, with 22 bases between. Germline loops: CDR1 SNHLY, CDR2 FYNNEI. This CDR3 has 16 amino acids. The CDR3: CASSRVRGLLNQPQHF. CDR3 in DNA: TGTGCCAGCAGCCGGGTCCGGGGGCTTCTAAACCAGCCCCAGCATTTT. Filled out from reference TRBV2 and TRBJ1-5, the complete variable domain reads EPEVTQTPSHQVTQMGQEVILRCVPISNHLYFYWYRQILGQKVEFLVSFYNNEISEKSEIFDDQFSVERPDGSNFTLKIRSTKLEDSAMYFCASSRVRGLLNQPQHFGDGTRLSIL.

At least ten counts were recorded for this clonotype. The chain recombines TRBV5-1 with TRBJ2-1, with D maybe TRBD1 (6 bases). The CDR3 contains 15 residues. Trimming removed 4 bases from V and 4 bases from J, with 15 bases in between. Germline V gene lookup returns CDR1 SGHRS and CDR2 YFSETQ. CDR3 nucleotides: TGCGCCAGCAGCCCGACCGACAGGAAATACAATGAGCAGTTCTTC. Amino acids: CASSPTDRKYNEQFF.

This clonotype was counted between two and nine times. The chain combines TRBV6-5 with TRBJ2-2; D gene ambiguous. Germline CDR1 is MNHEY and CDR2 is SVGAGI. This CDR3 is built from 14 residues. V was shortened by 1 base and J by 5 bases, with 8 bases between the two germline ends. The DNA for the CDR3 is TGTGCCAGCAGTTACTACATCGAGACCGGGGAGCTGTTTTTT. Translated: CASSYYIETGELFF.

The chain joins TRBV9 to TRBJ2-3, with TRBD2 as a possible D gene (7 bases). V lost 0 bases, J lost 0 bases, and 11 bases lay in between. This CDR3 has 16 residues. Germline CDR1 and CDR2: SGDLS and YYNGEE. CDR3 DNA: TGTGCCAGCAGCGTAGAGGGGGGGCCGAGCACAGATACGCAGTATTTT. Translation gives CASSVEGGPSTDTQYF.

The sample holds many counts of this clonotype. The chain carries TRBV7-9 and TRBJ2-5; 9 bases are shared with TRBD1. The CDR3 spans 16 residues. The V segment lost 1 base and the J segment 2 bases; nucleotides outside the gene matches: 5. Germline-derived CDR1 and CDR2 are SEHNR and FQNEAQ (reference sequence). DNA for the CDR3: TGTGCCAGCAGCTTAGTTTGGACAGGGGAACAAGAGACCCAGTACTTC. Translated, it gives CASSLVWTGEQETQYF. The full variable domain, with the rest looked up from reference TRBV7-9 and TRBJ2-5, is DTGVSQNPRHKITKRGQNVTFRCDPISEHNRLYWYRQTLGQGPEFLTYFQNEAQLEKSRLLSDRFSAERPKGSFSTLEIQRTEQGDSAMYLCASSLVWTGEQETQYFGPGTRLLVL.

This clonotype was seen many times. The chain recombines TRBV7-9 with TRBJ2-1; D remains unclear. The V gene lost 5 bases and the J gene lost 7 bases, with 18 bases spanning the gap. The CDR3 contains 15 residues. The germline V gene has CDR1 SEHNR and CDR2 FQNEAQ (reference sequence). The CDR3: CASSPSKAPVNEQFF. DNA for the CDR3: TGTGCCAGCAGCCCCTCTAAGGCCCCGGTGAATGAGCAGTTCTTC.

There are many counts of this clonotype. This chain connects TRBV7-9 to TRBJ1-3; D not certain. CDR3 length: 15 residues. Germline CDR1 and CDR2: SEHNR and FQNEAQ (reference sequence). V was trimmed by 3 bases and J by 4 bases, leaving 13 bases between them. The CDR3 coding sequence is TGTGCCAGCAGCTTTGCGGGCCTGGAGGGAAACACCATATATTTT. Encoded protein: CASSFAGLEGNTIYF.

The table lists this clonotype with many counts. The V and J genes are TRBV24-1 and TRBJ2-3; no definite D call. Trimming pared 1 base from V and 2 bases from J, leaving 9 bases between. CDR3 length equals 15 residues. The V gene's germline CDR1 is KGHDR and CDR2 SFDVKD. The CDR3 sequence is CATSDFGRNTDTQYF. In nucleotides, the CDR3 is TGTGCCACCAGTGATTTCGGGCGGAACACAGATACGCAGTATTTT.

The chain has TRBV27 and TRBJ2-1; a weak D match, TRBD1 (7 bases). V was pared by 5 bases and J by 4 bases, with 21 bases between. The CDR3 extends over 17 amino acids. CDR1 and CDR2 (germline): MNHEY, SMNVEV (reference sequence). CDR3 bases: TGTGCCAGCAGTACGGGACAGTGGGGGGCCGAATACAATGAGCAGTTCTTC. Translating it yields CASSTGQWGAEYNEQFF.

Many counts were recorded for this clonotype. The DNA of the CDR3 is TGTGCCAGCAGCTTAGGGTCGGGCAGGGGGTACGAGCAGTACTTC. Translating gives CASSLGSGRGYEQYF. The genes are TRBV11-2 and TRBJ2-7, with 7 bases aligning to TRBD1. The CDR3 loop spans 15 amino acids. V dropped 1 base and J dropped 4; count of bases not matched to a gene: 7. Germline CDR1 reads SGHAT; CDR2 reads FQNNGV.

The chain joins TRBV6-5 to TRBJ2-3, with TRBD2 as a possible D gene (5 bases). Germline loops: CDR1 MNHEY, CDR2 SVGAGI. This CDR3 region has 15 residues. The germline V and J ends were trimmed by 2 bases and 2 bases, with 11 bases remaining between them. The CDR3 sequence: CASSYSEGHTDTQYF. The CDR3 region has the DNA TGTGCCAGCAGTTACAGTGAGGGTCACACAGATACGCAGTATTTT.

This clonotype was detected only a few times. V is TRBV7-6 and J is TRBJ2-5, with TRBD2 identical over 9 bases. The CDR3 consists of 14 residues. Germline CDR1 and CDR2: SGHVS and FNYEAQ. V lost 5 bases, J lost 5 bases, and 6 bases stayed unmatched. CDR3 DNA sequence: TGTGCCAGCAGCCCGGTAGCGGGAGAGGAGACCCAGTACTTC. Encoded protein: CASSPVAGEETQYF.

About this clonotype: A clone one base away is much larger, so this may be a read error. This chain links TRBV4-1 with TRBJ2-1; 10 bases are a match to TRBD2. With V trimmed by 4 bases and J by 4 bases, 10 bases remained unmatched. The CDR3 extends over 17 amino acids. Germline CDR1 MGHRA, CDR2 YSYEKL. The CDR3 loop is CASSLLGLAAIYNEQFF. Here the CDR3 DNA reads TGCGCCAGCAGCCTTTTAGGACTAGCGGCGATATACAATGAGCAGTTCTTC.

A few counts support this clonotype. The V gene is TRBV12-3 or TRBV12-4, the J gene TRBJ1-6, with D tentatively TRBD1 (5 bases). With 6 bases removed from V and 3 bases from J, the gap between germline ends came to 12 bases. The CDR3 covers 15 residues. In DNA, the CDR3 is TGTGCCAGCAGCGTGGGGCCGATCTATAATTCACCCCTCCACTTT. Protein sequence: CASSVGPIYNSPLHF.

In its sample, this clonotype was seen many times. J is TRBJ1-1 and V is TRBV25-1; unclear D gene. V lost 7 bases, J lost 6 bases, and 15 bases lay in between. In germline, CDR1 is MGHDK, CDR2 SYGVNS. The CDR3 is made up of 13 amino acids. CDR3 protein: CASTYGGRAEAFF. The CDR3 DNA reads TGTGCCAGCACATACGGCGGGAGGGCTGAAGCTTTCTTT.

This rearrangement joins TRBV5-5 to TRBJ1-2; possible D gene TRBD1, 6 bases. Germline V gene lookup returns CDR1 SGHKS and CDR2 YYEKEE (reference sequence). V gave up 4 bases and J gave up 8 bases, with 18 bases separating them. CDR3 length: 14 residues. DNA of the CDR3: TGTGCCAGCAGCCACCACAGGGAAAAGGACGGCTACACCTTC. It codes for CASSHHREKDGYTF.

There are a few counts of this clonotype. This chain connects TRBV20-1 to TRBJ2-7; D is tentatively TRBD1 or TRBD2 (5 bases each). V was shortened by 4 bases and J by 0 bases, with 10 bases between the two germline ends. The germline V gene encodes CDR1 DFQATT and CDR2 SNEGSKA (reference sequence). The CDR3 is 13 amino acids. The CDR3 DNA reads TGCAGTGCTACTATGGGGGACTCCTACGAGCAGTACTTC. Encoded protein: CSATMGDSYEQYF.

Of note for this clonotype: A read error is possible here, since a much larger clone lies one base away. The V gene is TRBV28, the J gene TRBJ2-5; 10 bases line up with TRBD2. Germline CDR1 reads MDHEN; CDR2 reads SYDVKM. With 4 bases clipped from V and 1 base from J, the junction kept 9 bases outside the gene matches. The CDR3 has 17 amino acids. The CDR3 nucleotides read TGTGCCAGCAGTTCCCAAACTAGCGGGATGCTCCAAGAGACCCAGTACTTC. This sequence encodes CASSSQTSGMLQETQYF.

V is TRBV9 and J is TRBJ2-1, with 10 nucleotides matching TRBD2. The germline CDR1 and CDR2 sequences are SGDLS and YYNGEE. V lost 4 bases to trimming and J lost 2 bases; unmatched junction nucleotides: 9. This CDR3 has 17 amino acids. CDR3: CASSSAGSGGAYNEQFF. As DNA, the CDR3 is TGTGCCAGCAGCTCCGCGGGGAGCGGGGGGGCCTACAATGAGCAGTTCTTC.